A single count supports the clone carrying this TCR beta chain. Its antigen is not known. This entry is derived from a study of memory CD4+ T cells and cytomegalovirus serostatus. In the study overall: Donors were healthy Belgian adults, several CMV seropositive and 20 to 25 seronegative. Study-wide results and limits: Of around 160 reported CMV TCRbeta sequences, roughly 70 were found in memory CD4+ repertoires.

Produced via immunoSEQ multiplex PCR; TCRdb's table is partial and in-frame only. The top ten hold less than 1% of the sample, which has tens of thousands of clones, roughly 78% seen once. The sort gate was single viable CD3+CD4+CD8-CD45RO+ cells for memory CD4+ T cells. CMV serostatus came from serum IgG against pp150, pp28, p38, p52. CDR1 is GTSNPN and CDR2 is SVGIG in the germline V gene (reference sequence). V was pared by 2 bases and J by 2 bases, with 16 bases between. CDR3 length equals 15 residues. The sequenced sample was memory CD4+ T cells from blood. The chain combines TRBV30 with TRBJ2-7, with D maybe TRBD2 (7 bases). The sequence derives from an adult in good health and CMV-seronegative. The CDR3 DNA reads as TGTGCCTGGAGTAGGGGGGGAATGGGGACCTACGAGCAGTACTTC. This translates into CAWSRGGMGTYEQYF.